One sample yielded the 18 T cell receptor beta chains listed below, sequenced in a study of T cell responses to AZD1222 COVID-19 vaccine. The protocol was immunoSEQ multiplex PCR, while the TCRdb copy is restricted to in-frame clones and leaves out a portion. This sample has roughly 160,000 clones, with 80% to 95% found just once. Sequenced here: peripheral blood, sampled on day 0 of AZD1222 vaccination. Source of these receptors: an adult in good health.

This chain's CDR3 is CASSWSSQNPYNEQFF. CDR3 in DNA: TGTGCCAGCAGTTGGAGTAGCCAGAACCCTTACAATGAGCAGTTCTTC. This chain joins TRBV27 and TRBJ2-1; D is unclear. The CDR3 runs to 16 residues. V lost 4 bases and J 4 bases, leaving 17 bases between the germline ends. CDR1 is MNHEY, CDR2 SMNVEV, per germline (reference sequence).

V is TRBV19 and J is TRBJ2-2, with TRBD2 matching over 12 bases. Germline-derived CDR1 and CDR2 are LNHDA and SQIVND (reference sequence). Trimming at V came to 7 bases and at J to 6 bases, leaving 12 bases not matched to a gene. There are 17 residues in the CDR3. DNA of the CDR3: TGTGCCAGTACCCCTACCTGGACTAGCGGGAAAGCCGGGGAGCTGTTTTTT. This gives the protein CASTPTWTSGKAGELFF.

This clone was observed once. The sample holds other DNA sequences that translate to the same CDR3. The rearrangement joins TRBV7-9 to TRBJ1-1; D is possibly TRBD1 (5 bases). This CDR3 region has 15 residues. Per the germline V gene, CDR1 is SEHNR and CDR2 is FQNEAQ (reference sequence). The germline V and J ends were trimmed by 0 bases and 2 bases, with 10 bases remaining between them. The CDR3 spells CASSLAGQLNTEAFF. The CDR3 coding sequence is TGTGCCAGCAGCTTAGCGGGGCAGCTTAACACTGAAGCTTTCTTT.

The V gene is TRBV7-9, the J gene TRBJ1-2, with 9 bases matching TRBD1. CDR3 length: 13 residues. Losses at the gene ends were 7 bases for V and 8 bases for J; bases not matched to a gene: 8. In germline, CDR1 is SEHNR, CDR2 FQNEAQ (reference sequence). CDR3 DNA sequence: TGTGCCAGCACCAGGGGGACAGGGCGAGGCTACACCTTC. It is translated as CASTRGTGRGYTF.

The genes are TRBV7-8 and TRBJ1-2; a weak D match, TRBD1 (6 bases). This CDR3 spans 15 amino acids. Germline CDR1 SGHVS, CDR2 FQNEAQ. Trimming cost V 4 bases and J 5 bases, with 17 bases left between them. The CDR3 nucleotides read TGTGCCAGCAGCTCGAAACAGGGTCCGGGGTATGGCTACACCTTC. Protein: CASSSKQGPGYGYTF.

CDR3 DNA: TGTGCCAGTAGTACCCCCGGGATGTGGAGAGAAAAACTGTTTTTT. As protein: CASSTPGMWREKLFF. The chain carries TRBV19 and TRBJ1-4; D gene ambiguous. With 4 bases removed from V and 8 bases from J, the gap between germline ends came to 17 bases. Germline V gene data show CDR1 as LNHDA and CDR2 as SQIVND (reference sequence). CDR3 size: 15 residues.

The rearrangement links TRBV2 to TRBJ1-2; tentatively, D is TRBD1 (6 bases). The CDR3 spans 17 residues. Trimming removed 5 bases from V and 4 bases from J, with 23 bases in between. Germline CDR1 is SNHLY and CDR2 is FYNNEI. This CDR3 is CASSNPTGTARFYGYTF. DNA for the CDR3: TGTGCCAGCAGTAATCCCACAGGGACGGCGCGCTTCTATGGCTACACCTTC.

The CDR3 coding sequence is TGTGCCAGCAGCGTAGCTACGGGCAGTTATCCTTATGGCTACACCTTC. It encodes CASSVATGSYPYGYTF. The chain employs TRBV9 and TRBJ1-2, with D unclear. The CDR3 totals 16 residues. CDR1 is SGDLS, CDR2 YYNGEE, per germline. V was cut by 0 bases and J by 5 bases, with 17 bases left in between.

The V gene is TRBV30, the J gene TRBJ2-2; D unresolved. Germline V gives CDR1 GTSNPN, CDR2 SVGIG (reference sequence). The CDR3 is 14 amino acids. Trimming took off 0 bases at V and 2 bases at J, with 7 bases between the two ends. CDR3 nucleotides: TGTGCCTGGAGTGTACCCGGTAACACCGGGGAGCTGTTTTTT. Amino acids: CAWSVPGNTGELFF. Full variable domain (remainder filled in from reference TRBV30 and TRBJ2-2): SQTIHQWPATLVQPVGSPLSLECTVEGTSNPNLYWYRQAAGRGLQLLFYSVGIGQISSEVPQNLSASRPQDRQFILSSKKLLLSDSGFYLCAWSVPGNTGELFFGEGSRLTVL.

Here the CDR3 DNA reads TGTGCCAGCTCGCCCTTGGATCAGTCCTATGGCTACACCTTC. It translates to CASSPLDQSYGYTF. The chain is built from TRBV18 and TRBJ1-2; D remains unclear. This CDR3 contains 14 residues. Germline values: CDR1 KGHSH, CDR2 LQKENI. V was pared by 6 bases and J by 4 bases, with 15 bases between.

This chain links TRBV19 with TRBJ1-2; D is possibly TRBD1 (5 bases). V lost 2 bases and J 6 bases, leaving 10 bases between the germline ends. Germline CDR1 and CDR2: LNHDA and SQIVND (reference sequence). The length of the CDR3 is 13 residues. The DNA of the CDR3 is TGTGCCAGTAGTATAACCAGGGACCATGGCTACACCTTC. Translation gives CASSITRDHGYTF.

A single count supports this clone. The CDR3, as DNA: TGTGCCAGCAGGAGACAGGGTGCTGGAAACACCATATATTTT. This translates into CASRRQGAGNTIYF. The chain carries TRBV6-5 and TRBJ1-3; 7 nucleotides agree with TRBD1. CDR3 length: 14 amino acids. V shed 6 bases and J 2 bases; nucleotides not matched to a gene: 4. The germline V gene has CDR1 MNHEY and CDR2 SVGAGI.

The gene calls are TRBV11-2 and TRBJ2-3, with 8 positions matching TRBD2. V was pared by 5 bases and J by 13 bases, with 8 bases of the junction left unmatched. The CDR3 length is 12 residues. CDR1 is SGHAT, CDR2 FQNNGV, per germline. Here the CDR3 DNA reads TGTGCCAGCAGCCCCGGGGTAGCGGGAAAGTATTTT. Its translation is CASSPGVAGKYF.

The chain recombines TRBV7-9 with TRBJ2-7, with TRBD2 identical over 10 bases. J lost 1 base, V lost 5 bases, and 5 bases had no gene match. There are 15 residues in the CDR3. From germline, CDR1 is SEHNR and CDR2 FQNEAQ (reference sequence). The chain's CDR3 is CASSPGLAVSYEQYF. CDR3 coding DNA: TGTGCCAGCAGCCCTGGACTAGCGGTGTCCTACGAGCAGTACTTC.

This rearrangement joins TRBV27 to TRBJ2-1; a weak D match, TRBD2 (5 bases). Germline values: CDR1 MNHEY, CDR2 SMNVEV (reference sequence). This CDR3 spans 15 amino acids. Trimming took off 7 bases at V and 0 bases at J, with 13 bases between the two ends. CDR3 protein: CASKRSKGSYNEQFF. For the CDR3, the DNA is TGTGCCAGCAAGCGGTCAAAGGGCTCCTACAATGAGCAGTTCTTC.

The CDR3 here is CASSLVTGNNGYTF. The CDR3 DNA reads TGTGCCAGCAGCTTAGTAACAGGAAATAATGGCTACACCTTC. The chain is built from TRBV7-9 and TRBJ1-2, with D tentatively TRBD1 (5 bases). Germline V lookup: CDR1 SEHNR, CDR2 FQNEAQ (reference sequence). V shed 1 base and J shed 6 bases, with 12 bases lying between them. The CDR3 sequence is 14 residues long.

The rearrangement uses TRBV5-5 and TRBJ2-7, with D perhaps TRBD2 (5 bases). Trimming removed 2 bases from V and 4 bases from J, with 16 bases in between. CDR3 length: 15 amino acids. CDR1 and CDR2 (germline): SGHKS, YYEKEE (reference sequence). This CDR3 reads CASSFQDVRGYEQYF. The DNA of the CDR3 is TGTGCCAGCAGCTTCCAGGACGTCCGAGGGTACGAGCAGTACTTC.

Worth noting for this clone: This same CDR3 is encoded by further DNA sequences in the sample. This chain joins TRBV10-3 and TRBJ1-2; D remains unclear. The CDR3 is 13 amino acids. CDR1 and CDR2 from the germline V gene are ENHRY and SYGVKD. The V end was cut by 3 bases, the J end by 3 bases, with 8 bases between. CDR3 coding DNA: TGTGCCATCAGTGAATCAAGGGACTATGGCTACACCTTC. It yields the protein CAISESRDYGYTF.